This TCR beta chain came from a study of shared clonotypes between healthy human individuals. As to this clone: Other DNA variants within this sample encode the same CDR3.

This CDR3 has 12 amino acids. Trimming at V came to 1 base and at J to 8 bases, leaving 1 base not matched to a gene. In germline, CDR1 is MNHNS, CDR2 SASEGT. Researchers divided each subset's genomic DNA evenly across several immunoSEQ plates. In replicate PCRs of sorted subsets, around 0.2 ug DNA, some 28,000 T cell genomes, was used. Sequencing used immunoSEQ multiplex PCR; TCRdb keeps in-frame clones, though not all of them. The table shows 2 million to 2.5 million clones, with around 95% occurring only once. The sequence was obtained from a man younger than 35 in good health. Specimen: naive CD4+ T cells sorted from blood. Indicated subset: CD45RA+ positively selected. The rearrangement links TRBV6-1 to TRBJ1-2, with 7 bases matching TRBD1. The CDR3 is CASSEVDRGYTF. The CDR3 DNA sequence: TGTGCCAGCAGTGAAGTGGACAGGGGCTACACCTTC.